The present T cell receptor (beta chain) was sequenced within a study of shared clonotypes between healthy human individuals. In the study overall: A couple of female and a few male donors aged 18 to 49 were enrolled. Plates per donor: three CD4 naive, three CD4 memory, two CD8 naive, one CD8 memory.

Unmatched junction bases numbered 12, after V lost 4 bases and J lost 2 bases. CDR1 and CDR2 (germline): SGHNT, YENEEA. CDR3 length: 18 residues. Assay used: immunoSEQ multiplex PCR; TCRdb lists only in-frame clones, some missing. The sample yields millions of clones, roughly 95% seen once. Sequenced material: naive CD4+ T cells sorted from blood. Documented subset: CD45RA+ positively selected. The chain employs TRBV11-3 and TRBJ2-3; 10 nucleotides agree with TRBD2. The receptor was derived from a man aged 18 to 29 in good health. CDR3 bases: TGTGCCAGCAGCTACGGGGGCTTAGCGGGAGGCCTCACAGATACGCAGTATTTT. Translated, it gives CASSYGGLAGGLTDTQYF.